A selection of T cell receptor beta chains follows, all from one sample in a study of prognosis after radiotherapy for stage I lung cancer. Each CDR3 protein is one row after TCRdb ran MiXCR on the multiplex PCR reads. The repertoire consists of fewer than 25,000 distinct CDR3 sequences, with approximately 42% occurring once and the leading ten covering roughly three fifths. The material was PBMCs, obtained before or after stereotactic body radiation therapy (not recorded which). Receptors originate from a donor aged 50 or older with non-small cell lung cancer. The conserved cysteine and the conserved F or W are not part of the CDR3 here.

15 TRBJ1-6 TRBV7-2 ASSSGAVAAQASPLH
16 TRBJ2-1 TRBV29-1 SVELLVSGGLPGNEQF
13 TRBJ1-5 TRBV12-3/TRBV12-4 ASSLRGRTDQPQH
13 TRBJ2-2 TRBV6-1 ASSVVPGDTGELF
12 TRBJ2-7 TRBV19 ASRMDSYSKEQY
11 TRBJ1-2 TRBV6-2/TRBV6-3 ASRRVPGQGYT
12 TRBJ2-7 TRBV3-1 ASSLERGSYEQY
15 TRBJ2-5 TRBV7-2 ASSLGRSGRAGETQY
13 TRBJ1-1 TRBV11-3 ASSLGGTLSTEAF
16 TRBJ2-7 TRBV12-3/TRBV12-4 ASSPGLAGVRRRYEQY
12 TRBJ1-4 TRBV19 ASSIRGLEEKLF
11 TRBJ1-1 TRBV5-1 ASSDQQETEAF
12 TRBJ2-5 TRBV12-5 ASSRGDGKETQY
14 TRBJ2-2 TRBV7-2 ASSLDGWQASGELF
12 TRBJ2-7 TRBV11-2 ASIPRDSSYEHY
9 TRBJ1-1 TRBV20-1 SAKIDTEAF
11 TRBJ2-5 TRBV7-2 ASSLGVGETQY
10 TRBJ2-2 TRBV2 ASTIGTGELF
12 TRBJ2-3 TRBV6-9 ANSYIQDTDTQY
11 TRBJ1-2 TRBV2 ASSPEAGHGYT
13 TRBJ1-3 TRBV6-6 ASSYSSQGRHTIY
11 TRBJ2-3 TRBV7-2 ASSLEAPDTQY
12 TRBJ2-1 TRBV20-1 SARGTSWINEQS
12 TRBJ2-1 TRBV7-3 ASSRTSGRTEQF
14 TRBJ1-1 TRBV4-3 ASSPQGFSMNTEAF
12 TRBJ1-4 TRBV6-1 ASSGEGGHEKLF
10 TRBJ2-3 TRBV29-1 SVDSSTDTQY
14 TRBJ2-7 TRBV19 ASSIGFRDRGYEQY
14 TRBJ2-1 TRBV2 ASLQREAITYNEQF